Reported below is one T cell receptor (beta chain). Germline V gene sequence: CDR1 SGHRS, CDR2 YFSETQ. The CDR3 totals 16 residues. With 5 bases removed from V and 1 base from J, the gap between germline ends came to 16 bases. Only in-frame clones appear in the TCRdb table, and some are missing; sequencing was by immunoSEQ multiplex PCR. The data show roughly 29,000 clones, 70% to 80% seen once. This entry is derived from a study of control samples from healthy donors and cancer patients. This TCR derives from a man in his 60s with head and neck cancer. The source material was PBMCs. The gene calls are TRBV5-1 and TRBJ1-3; D not resolved. In DNA, the CDR3 is TGCGCCAGCAGTCTTTCCATACTCGGATCTGGAAACACCATATATTTT. It specifies CASSLSILGSGNTIYF.